The 29 T cell receptor beta chains below were found in one sample sequenced in a study of cytomegalovirus exposure and HLA in healthy donors. Primers for the PCR totalled 60 Vbeta and 13 Jbeta. Clones were sequenced by immunoSEQ multiplex PCR, and TCRdb holds only the in-frame ones, with some missing. The sample has 200,000 to 250,000 clones, around 79% seen once. Sequenced: PBMCs. The receptors shown here come from a girl under 10 years old in good health and CMV-seronegative.

This clone was seen a few times. The genes are TRBV7-7 and TRBJ2-5, with TRBD2 identical over 7 bases. This CDR3 comprises 14 residues. V gave up 3 bases and J gave up 1 base; unmatched junction bases: 2. CDR1 is SSHAT and CDR2 is FNYEAQ in the germline V gene (reference sequence). The CDR3: CASSLGGTQETQYF. DNA of the CDR3: TGTGCCAGCAGCTTGGGGGGGACCCAAGAGACCCAGTACTTC.

The chain joins TRBV10-2 to TRBJ2-3; D possibly corresponds to TRBD1 (5 bases). V shed 2 bases and J shed 6 bases, with 15 bases lying between them. The CDR3 consists of 15 residues. The germline V gene has CDR1 WSHSY and CDR2 SAAADI. In nucleotides, the CDR3 is TGCGCCAGCAGTGAGAGGAGTTACTCAGGGGATACGCAGTATTTT. As protein: CASSERSYSGDTQYF.

The chain recombines TRBV30 with TRBJ1-5; D unresolved. The CDR3 has 13 amino acids. Germline CDR1 and CDR2: GTSNPN and SVGIG (reference sequence). V lost 5 bases, J lost 0 bases, and 8 bases lay in between. The CDR3 here is CAWGSNSNQPQHF. In DNA form, the CDR3 reads TGTGCCTGGGGGAGTAATAGCAATCAGCCCCAGCATTTT. The whole variable domain, filled in from reference TRBV30 and TRBJ1-5, reads SQTIHQWPATLVQPVGSPLSLECTVEGTSNPNLYWYRQAAGRGLQLLFYSVGIGQISSEVPQNLSASRPQDRQFILSSKKLLLSDSGFYLCAWGSNSNQPQHFGDGTRLSIL.

This clone was counted between two and nine times. The J gene is TRBJ1-2, the V gene TRBV6-5; no reliable D call. The V and J ends lost 7 bases and 5 bases respectively, with 20 bases between them. Germline-derived CDR1 and CDR2 are MNHEY and SVGAGI. This CDR3 comprises 15 residues. CDR3 in DNA: TGTGCCAGCATGTACCAGGCGCAACCTTTTTATGGCTACACCTTC. Amino acids: CASMYQAQPFYGYTF.

The gene calls are TRBV7-3 and TRBJ1-1, with D possibly TRBD1 on 5 matching bases. Trimming took off 0 bases at V and 8 bases at J, with 10 bases between the two ends. Per the germline V gene, CDR1 is SGHTA and CDR2 is FQGTGA. The CDR3 is 13 residues long. CDR3 nucleotides: TGTGCCAGCAGCTTAACGAACAGGCACGAAGCTTTCTTT. This codes for CASSLTNRHEAFF.

The rearrangement joins TRBV19 to TRBJ2-1, with 7 bases aligning to TRBD1. The V segment lost 4 bases and the J segment 7 bases; nucleotides outside the gene matches: 4. From germline, CDR1 is LNHDA and CDR2 SQIVND (reference sequence). The CDR3 consists of 13 residues. The CDR3 coding sequence is TGTGCCAGTAGTAAAACAGGGGAAAATGAGCAGTTCTTC. It is translated as CASSKTGENEQFF.

The chain joins TRBV19 to TRBJ2-2, with TRBD1 as a possible D gene (5 bases). V was pared by 4 bases and J by 6 bases, with 12 bases between. Germline CDR1 LNHDA, CDR2 SQIVND (reference sequence). The CDR3 totals 14 residues. CDR3 residues: CASSTQQGAGELFF. In nucleotides, the CDR3 is TGTGCCAGTAGTACCCAGCAGGGTGCCGGGGAGCTGTTTTTT.

This clone was detected a few times. The chain combines TRBV27 with TRBJ2-7, with 9 bases fitting TRBD1. The CDR3 extends over 17 amino acids. The ends lost 2 bases at V and 2 bases at J; junction bases unmatched: 10. Per germline, CDR1 MNHEY and CDR2 SMNVEV (reference sequence). The CDR3 DNA follows: TGTGCCAGCAGTTTACTTGGGGGGACAGGGTACCCCTACGAGCAGTACTTC. Its protein is CASSLLGGTGYPYEQYF.

The rearrangement uses TRBV6-6 and TRBJ1-5; 10 bases agree with TRBD1. This CDR3 is built from 16 residues. Trimming removed 6 bases from V and 3 bases from J; junction bases left unmatched: 8. In germline, CDR1 is MNHNY, CDR2 SVGAGI (reference sequence). As DNA, the CDR3 is TGTGCCAGCAGGCGACAGGGGGCCGTTGACAATCAGCCCCAGCATTTT. Protein: CASRRQGAVDNQPQHF.

The genes are TRBV6-6 and TRBJ2-2; TRBD2 is a possible D gene (6 bases). The CDR3 totals 14 residues. Trimming pared 6 bases from V and 6 bases from J, leaving 14 bases between. In germline, CDR1 is MNHNY, CDR2 SVGAGI (reference sequence). CDR3 DNA: TGTGCCAGCAGGGGGGACGGAGGGCCCGGGGAGCTGTTTTTT. Translated: CASRGDGGPGELFF.

The chain uses TRBV19 and TRBJ2-3; 9 nucleotides agree with TRBD1. Germline V lookup: CDR1 LNHDA, CDR2 SQIVND (reference sequence). Trimming cost V 3 bases and J 2 bases; bases outside gene matches: 9. The CDR3 consists of 17 residues. CDR3 loop: CASSIPGTGSPTDTQYF. Written as DNA, the CDR3 is TGTGCCAGTAGTATCCCCGGGACAGGGAGTCCCACAGATACGCAGTATTTT.

The genes are TRBV7-9 and TRBJ2-7, with a possible D match to TRBD1 (5 bases). The V gene's germline CDR1 is SEHNR and CDR2 FQNEAQ (reference sequence). This CDR3 is 13 amino acids long. Trimming pared 4 bases from V and 3 bases from J, leaving 10 bases between. The CDR3 sequence is CASSSGRDYEQYF. The CDR3 DNA reads TGTGCCAGCAGCTCCGGCAGGGACTACGAGCAGTACTTC.

The chain has TRBV30 and TRBJ1-5; 7 bases agree with TRBD1. From germline, CDR1 is GTSNPN and CDR2 SVGIG (reference sequence). Losses at the gene ends were 2 bases for V and 4 bases for J; bases not matched to a gene: 14. This CDR3 spans 17 amino acids. The CDR3 loop is CAWSHPIVGDRNQPQHF. The CDR3 DNA is TGTGCCTGGAGTCACCCAATTGTCGGGGACAGAAATCAGCCCCAGCATTTT.

The table lists this clone with a count of one. The rearrangement joins TRBV5-6 to TRBJ2-3; TRBD1 is a possible D gene (6 bases). Germline V gives CDR1 SGHDT, CDR2 YYEEEE. Trimming stripped 3 bases from V and 6 bases from J, with 17 bases between. CDR3 length: 15 amino acids. The CDR3 loop reads CASSSVEQGRDTQYF. The CDR3 DNA follows: TGTGCCAGCAGCTCGGTTGAACAGGGAAGGGATACGCAGTATTTT.

The V call is TRBV4-1, the J call TRBJ2-3; D may be TRBD1 (5 bases). The V and J ends lost 4 bases and 1 base respectively, with 9 bases between them. The CDR3 length is 14 residues. The V gene's germline CDR1 is MGHRA and CDR2 YSYEKL. The CDR3 region is CASSPGYGTDTQYF. The CDR3 region has the DNA TGCGCCAGCAGCCCAGGGTATGGCACAGATACGCAGTATTTT.

The chain recombines TRBV18 with TRBJ1-2, with TRBD1 as a possible D gene (6 bases). The CDR3 totals 14 residues. Trimming took off 3 bases at V and 2 bases at J, with 10 bases between the two ends. CDR1 and CDR2 from the germline V gene are KGHSH and LQKENI. The CDR3 loop is CASSPGAANYGYTF. The CDR3 DNA reads TGTGCCAGCTCACCGGGGGCCGCGAACTATGGCTACACCTTC.

This clone was observed a few times. The chain combines TRBV4-1 with TRBJ1-4; D is unclear. Germline loops: CDR1 MGHRA, CDR2 YSYEKL. The V gene lost 6 bases and the J gene lost 7 bases, with 9 bases spanning the gap. CDR3 size: 12 residues. The CDR3, as DNA: TGCGCCAGCAGAGATATGAGTGAAAAACTGTTTTTT. Translation: CASRDMSEKLFF.

The chain combines TRBV6-1 with TRBJ1-2; D ambiguous. CDR1 is MNHNS and CDR2 is SASEGT in the germline V gene. The CDR3 spans 12 residues. V was shortened by 2 bases and J by 10 bases, with 11 bases between the two germline ends. The CDR3 region has the DNA TGTGCCAGCAGTGAATGGGCAGCCTTCTACACCTTC. It yields the protein CASSEWAAFYTF.

The rearrangement uses TRBV29-1 and TRBJ1-2, with no clear D. Germline V lookup: CDR1 SQVTM, CDR2 ANQGSEA. V lost 0 bases and J 1 base, leaving 3 bases between the germline ends. The length of the CDR3 is 12 residues. As DNA, the CDR3 is TGCAGCGTTGAAGACGGTAACTATGGCTACACCTTC. It specifies CSVEDGNYGYTF.

J is TRBJ1-2 and V is TRBV7-8; tentative D call: TRBD1 (6 bases). The CDR3 consists of 15 residues. Germline lookup yields CDR1 SGHVS and CDR2 FQNEAQ. With 3 bases removed from V and 4 bases from J, the gap between germline ends came to 15 bases. As DNA, the CDR3 is TGTGCCAGCAGCTTGGTGCGGACAGCTCGCTATGGCTACACCTTC. It is translated as CASSLVRTARYGYTF.

The chain uses TRBV25-1 and TRBJ2-7, with D possibly being TRBD2 (5 bases). The germline V gene encodes CDR1 MGHDK and CDR2 SYGVNS. Trimming stripped 2 bases from V and 3 bases from J, with 14 bases between. The CDR3 sequence is 15 residues long. The CDR3 DNA sequence: TGTGCCAGCAGTGAAGTTTTGTTGGGAGTCTACGAGCAGTACTTC. Translation gives CASSEVLLGVYEQYF.

The chain joins TRBV21-1 to TRBJ1-5; the table's D gene call, TRBD1, was not cross checked with the DNA. TRBV21-1 is deemed a pseudogene. There are 14 residues in the CDR3. The CDR3 protein is CASRETGESQPQHF. CDR3 nucleotide sequence: TGTGCCAGCAGGGAGACAGGGGAAAGTCAGCCCCAGCATTTT.

This clone appeared once. The chain couples TRBV9 to TRBJ2-1; no definite D call. The CDR3 runs to 13 residues. Germline CDR1 reads SGDLS; CDR2 reads YYNGEE. V lost 3 bases and J 7 bases, leaving 11 bases between the germline ends. CDR3 sequence: CASSADPENEQFF. In DNA form, the CDR3 reads TGTGCCAGCAGCGCCGATCCCGAGAATGAGCAGTTCTTC.

In this sample, this clone turned up a few times. The chain has TRBV19 and TRBJ2-7; 12 bases fit TRBD2. This CDR3 comprises 16 residues. Germline V CDR1 and CDR2: LNHDA, SQIVND (reference sequence). The V gene end was trimmed by 7 bases and the J gene end by 0 bases; junction bases not matched to a gene: 7. The CDR3 DNA follows: TGTGCCAGTACTGTAGGACTAGCGGGGACCTCCTACGAGCAGTACTTC. Protein sequence: CASTVGLAGTSYEQYF. The full variable domain, its missing parts supplied by reference TRBV19 and TRBJ2-7, is DGGITQSPKYLFRKEGQNVTLSCEQNLNHDAMYWYRQDPGQGLRLIYYSQIVNDFQKGDIAEGYSVSREKKESFPLTVTSAQKNPTAFYLCASTVGLAGTSYEQYFGPGTRLTVT.

The count of this clone is one. V and J are TRBV6-1 and TRBJ1-5; D is unresolved. Germline CDR1 and CDR2: MNHNS and SASEGT. The length of the CDR3 is 12 residues. The V end lost 3 bases, the J end lost 6 bases, and 6 bases lay between the germline ends. The CDR3 coding sequence is TGTGCCAGCAGTGATAGGAGTCAGCCCCAGCATTTT. This gives the protein CASSDRSQPQHF.

The chain recombines TRBV2 with TRBJ1-5; a weak D match, TRBD1 (5 bases). The CDR3 spans 16 residues. Germline CDR1 reads SNHLY; CDR2 reads FYNNEI. V lost 2 bases to trimming and J lost 0 bases, with 11 bases between them. Here the CDR3 reads CASSEQGLNSNQPQHF. CDR3 in DNA: TGTGCCAGCAGTGAACAGGGACTCAATAGCAATCAGCCCCAGCATTTT.

The chain is built from TRBV7-9 and TRBJ2-3, with D maybe TRBD2 (7 bases). The V and J ends lost 0 bases and 0 bases respectively, with 16 bases between them. CDR3 length: 18 amino acids. CDR1 and CDR2 from the germline V gene are SEHNR and FQNEAQ (reference sequence). CDR3 bases: TGTGCCAGCAGCTTAGCGCTTCTGGGGGGGCGTAGCACAGATACGCAGTATTTT. This gives the protein CASSLALLGGRSTDTQYF.

This clone was detected only once. This sequence joins TRBV5-4 and TRBJ2-7; 8 nucleotides line up with TRBD1. Trimming at V came to 3 bases and at J to 3 bases, leaving 5 bases not matched to a gene. Germline CDR1 is SGHNT and CDR2 is YYREEE (reference sequence). CDR3 length: 14 amino acids. CDR3 protein: CASSSTGASYEQYF. CDR3 coding DNA: TGTGCCAGCAGCTCGACAGGGGCGAGCTACGAGCAGTACTTC.

The chain is built from TRBV6-5 and TRBJ2-3; TRBD2 might be the D (6 bases). Trimming removed 3 bases at V and 2 bases at J, with 12 bases between. The length of the CDR3 is 15 residues. Germline values: CDR1 MNHEY, CDR2 SVGAGI. The DNA for the CDR3 is TGTGCCAGCAGTTATGGCGGGGAGTACACAGATACGCAGTATTTT. Amino acid sequence: CASSYGGEYTDTQYF.